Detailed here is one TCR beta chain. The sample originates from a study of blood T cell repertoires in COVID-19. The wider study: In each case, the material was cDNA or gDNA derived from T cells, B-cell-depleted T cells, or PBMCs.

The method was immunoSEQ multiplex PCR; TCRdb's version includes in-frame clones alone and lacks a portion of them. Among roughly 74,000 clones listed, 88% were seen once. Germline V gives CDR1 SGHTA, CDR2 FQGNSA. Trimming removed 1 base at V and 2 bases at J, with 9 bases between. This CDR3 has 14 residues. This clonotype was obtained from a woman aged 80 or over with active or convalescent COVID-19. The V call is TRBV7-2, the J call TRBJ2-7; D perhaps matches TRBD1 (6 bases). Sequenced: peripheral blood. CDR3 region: CASSLDRTAYEQYF. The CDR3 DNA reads TGTGCCAGCAGCTTAGATAGGACAGCCTACGAGCAGTACTTC.